Reported below is one T cell receptor beta chain. This clone was seen only once. It lacks a known antigen. The sample holds no much larger clone one base away, and base qualities are not on file. The source of the sample is a study of T cell responses to AZD1222 COVID-19 vaccine (dated by TCRdb to about 2021). For the wider study: A total of about 240 trial participants underwent TCR sequencing, of whom about 210 received two doses of AZD1222 and approximately 25 received two doses of the MenACWY control vaccine. Enrollment into the trials was organized by age into subgroups of 18-55, 56-69 and 70-plus years, and those subgroups contained roughly 140, 27 and 60 TCR-sequenced participants, respectively.

CDR1 and CDR2, per the germline V gene (reference sequence), are LGHDT and YNNKEL. Including the terminal cysteine and phenylalanine, the CDR3 comprises 13 residues. Only CDR3 DNA remains: 39 bases, in frame from the first base. Between the V and J ends, shortened by 0 bases and 16 bases respectively, the junction contains 16 bases. The paper's findings and limits, for the study overall: The whole spike protein was spanned by vaccine-associated CD4 TCRs, and dominant responses were seen in regions 160-218 and 743-854. Conclusions about previously exposed vaccinees were limited because only a handful of AZD1222 recipients were SARS-CoV-2 seropositive at baseline. A significant rise in spike-specific TCR breadth and depth was observed after two AZD1222 doses relative to day 0 and relative to MenACWY recipients. Participants were mostly white British, with more females than males. The authors suggested clonal diversity may have been underestimated. In the small 56-69-year group, the increase in depth fell short of significance, most likely because of low power. Because no day 14 peak-response samples were available, repertoires were characterized only after the peak T cell response. Reportedly, almost half of the unique spike-specific TCRs recognized epitopes lying outside the regions that are mutated in the B.1.351 and B.1.1.7 variants.

What this sample's time point label stands for: about 28 days (+/-7) after the second vaccine dose. Explained via the paper, the treatment or condition label denotes: meningococcal conjugate vaccine given as trial control. Vaccinee samples were obtained from the UK trials COV001 and COV002, which included a single-blind randomized controlled phase 2/3 trial of AZD1222 (ChAdOx1 nCoV-19) in healthy adults. Trial participant PBMC samples were collected at day 0 and day 28 after the second dose for TCRbeta chain sequencing. The CDR3 regions of human TCRbeta chains were analyzed by immunosequencing. Turning to the authors' computational methods: TCRs in the repertoires were matched against a reference library of SARS-CoV-2-specific TCRs that had been generated with the MIRA antigen-specificity platform. Breadth meant the fraction of unique TCRs that were SARS-CoV-2-associated, whereas depth meant the fraction of total T cells that were SARS-CoV-2-associated. Using the MIRA data, each spike-specific TCR was assigned both to the spike region to which the TCR was reactive and to a CD4 or CD8 class. Log10-transformed breadth and depth values were compared by one-way ANOVA with Sidak's multiple comparisons tests. TCRdb retrieved this table from immuneACCESS and kept in-frame rearrangements only. Not all clones are present; in checked studies, unresolved V genes account for under half, and no reason is known for the remainder. V, J and clone size reflect that table, while D and trimming were determined from the DNA. Counted in this sample were approximately 210,000 clones; approximately 94% of them appeared once. The ten top clones hold 1.7% of the sample.

The TCR comes from an adult who received the MenACWY meningococcal vaccine as a control. Here the sequenced sample was peripheral blood, taken 28 days after the second dose of the MenACWY control vaccine. The rearrangement joined TRBV3-1 (or the pseudogene TRBV3-2) to TRBJ2-1; the D gene is unclear. The CDR3 reads as follows: CASSQEEYSVCFF. Here is the DNA: TGTGCCAGCAGCCAAGAAGAATACTCGGTGTGCTTCTTC.